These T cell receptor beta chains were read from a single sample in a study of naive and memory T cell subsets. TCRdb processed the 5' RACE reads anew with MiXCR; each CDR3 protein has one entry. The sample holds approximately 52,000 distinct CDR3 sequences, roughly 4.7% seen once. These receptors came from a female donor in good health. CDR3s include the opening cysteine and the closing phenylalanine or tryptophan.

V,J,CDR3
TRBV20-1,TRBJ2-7,CSARVRDRGYEQYF
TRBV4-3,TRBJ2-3,CASSQDVFGGGDTQYF
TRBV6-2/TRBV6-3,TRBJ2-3,CASTTPTSTDTQYF
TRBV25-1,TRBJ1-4,CASSATQRNEKLFF
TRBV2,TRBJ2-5,CASSEGGLAFETQYF
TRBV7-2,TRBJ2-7,CARGGGQELEQYF
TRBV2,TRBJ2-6,CASRDRGPGANVLTF
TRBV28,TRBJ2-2,CASSIQQGAVTGELFF
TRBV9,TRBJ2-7,CASSVAWDSTYEQYF
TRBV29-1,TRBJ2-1,CSVEDRQGLYNEQFF
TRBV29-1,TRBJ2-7,CSVLLGHTAYEQYF
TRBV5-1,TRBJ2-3,CASSLDSGRLPRDTQYF
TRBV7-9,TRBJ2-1,CASSLLSGGNYNEQFF
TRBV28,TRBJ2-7,CASGEQYF
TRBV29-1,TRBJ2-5,CSVEVQRRQETQYF